What follows are 13 T cell receptor beta chains derived from one specimen sequenced in a study of T-cell memory formation after mild COVID-19. TCRdb redid the calling of the 5' RACE reads with MiXCR, one entry per CDR3 protein. The table includes fewer than 110,000 distinct CDR3 sequences, approximately 14% detected once. The sequenced sample was PBMCs or a T cell subset sorted from them (not recorded which). The source of these receptors is a man aged 18-30 years who had mild COVID-19 (a few samples of this study predate the infection). Cell type and time point are not known.

In this sample, this clonotype turned up a few times. The chain recombines TRBV6-2 or TRBV6-3 with TRBJ2-5; D may be TRBD1 (6 bases). V was cut by 0 bases and J by 5 bases, with 13 bases left in between. CDR3 size: 15 residues. Germline V CDR1 and CDR2: MNHEY, SVGEGT. The CDR3 spells CASSYSRAGDETQYF. The DNA of the CDR3 is TGTGCCAGCAGTTACTCGAGAGCAGGGGATGAGACCCAGTACTTC.

This clonotype was picked up many times. This chain joins TRBV4-2 and TRBJ2-7; a weak D match, TRBD1 (5 bases). Trimming stripped 0 bases from V and 0 bases from J, with 12 bases between. This CDR3 region has 16 residues. CDR1 is LGHNA, CDR2 YNFKEQ, per germline. CDR3 DNA: TGTGCCAGCAGCCAAGATGGGGCCATCCCCTCCTACGAGCAGTACTTC. Translation gives CASSQDGAIPSYEQYF.

The chain carries TRBV20-1 and TRBJ1-5; TRBD1 is a possible D gene (6 bases). Germline CDR1 DFQATT, CDR2 SNEGSKA (reference sequence). The CDR3 runs to 15 residues. V was clipped by 0 bases and J by 2 bases, with 11 bases between them. The CDR3 sequence is CSARDQQGGNQPQHF. The CDR3 bases are TGCAGTGCTAGAGACCAACAGGGTGGCAATCAGCCCCAGCATTTT.

The chain joins TRBV4-1 to TRBJ2-1, with 9 positions matching TRBD1. This CDR3 contains 14 residues. Germline trimming cut 4 bases from V and 6 bases from J; bases unmatched to any gene: 4. The germline V gene encodes CDR1 MGHRA and CDR2 YSYEKL. CDR3 nucleotides: TGCGCCAGCAGCCGCCGACAGGGGGGCAATGAGCAGTTCTTC. It is translated as CASSRRQGGNEQFF.

The chain has TRBV24-1 and TRBJ2-7; D is possibly TRBD1 (6 bases). Germline CDR1 and CDR2: KGHDR and SFDVKD. Trimming removed 6 bases from V and 5 bases from J, with 13 bases in between. The CDR3 has 13 amino acids. This CDR3 reads CATSPSTGDEQYF. CDR3 coding DNA: TGTGCCACCAGTCCATCGACAGGCGACGAGCAGTACTTC.

This chain uses TRBV10-3 with TRBJ2-7; D might be TRBD2 (5 bases). This CDR3 comprises 12 residues. Germline assignment: CDR1 ENHRY and CDR2 SYGVKD. Trimming took off 6 bases at V and 4 bases at J, with 10 bases between the two ends. CDR3 nucleotide sequence: TGTGCCATCAGCCCGGACTCTTACGAGCAGTACGTC. It codes for CAISPDSYEQYV.

The chain is built from TRBV27 and TRBJ2-1; the D gene is possibly TRBD1 (6 bases). CDR1 is MNHEY and CDR2 is SMNVEV in the germline V gene (reference sequence). V shed 3 bases and J shed 5 bases, with 14 bases lying between them. This CDR3 has 15 residues. CDR3 loop: CASSFGQGPHNEQFF. The CDR3 nucleotides are TGTGCCAGCAGTTTTGGGCAGGGGCCCCACAATGAGCAGTTCTTC.

This clonotype has at least ten counts. This chain uses TRBV7-8 with TRBJ2-3; tentative D call: TRBD2 (5 bases). This CDR3 has 14 amino acids. Trimming left V 1 base short and J 8 bases short, with 13 bases between. The germline V gene encodes CDR1 SGHVS and CDR2 FQNEAQ. CDR3 in DNA: TGTGCCAGCAGCTTAGGTTTAGGCGGGCGTACGCAGTATTTT. Translated, it gives CASSLGLGGRTQYF.

The gene calls are TRBV7-2 and TRBJ2-1, with 7 bases lining up with TRBD2. CDR1 and CDR2 (germline): SGHTA, FQGNSA. The V gene end was trimmed by 6 bases and the J gene end by 10 bases; junction bases not matched to a gene: 9. The CDR3 contains 13 residues. This CDR3 is CASSGLGALEQFF. The CDR3, as DNA: TGTGCCAGCAGTGGACTAGGCGCCTTGGAGCAGTTCTTC.

In its sample, this clonotype was seen a few times. The rearrangement uses TRBV4-1 and TRBJ2-1; 9 nucleotides match TRBD1. Germline trimming cut 3 bases from V and 12 bases from J; bases unmatched to any gene: 0. The germline V gene has CDR1 MGHRA and CDR2 YSYEKL. The CDR3 has 11 amino acids. The chain's CDR3 is CASSQTGGQFF. The CDR3 region has the DNA TGCGCCAGCAGCCAGACAGGGGGGCAGTTCTTC.

This clonotype was observed a handful of times. The chain combines TRBV27 with TRBJ2-1; no clear D. The CDR3 is 14 amino acids. Germline V gives CDR1 MNHEY, CDR2 SMNVEV (reference sequence). The germline V and J ends were trimmed by 1 base and 1 base, with 5 bases remaining between them. The CDR3 DNA follows: TGTGCCAGCAGTTTATTTGGTTCCTACAATGAGCAGTTCTTC. Protein: CASSLFGSYNEQFF.

The gene calls are TRBV7-2 and TRBJ2-7; D might be TRBD1 (6 bases). V lost 0 bases, J lost 6 bases, and 12 bases lay in between. This CDR3 comprises 14 residues. Germline CDR1 is SGHTA and CDR2 is FQGNSA. CDR3 sequence reads: CASSLAGTGSEQYV. DNA for the CDR3: TGTGCCAGCAGCTTAGCCGGAACAGGGTCCGAGCAGTACGTC.

This sequence joins TRBV7-9 and TRBJ2-2, with D possibly being TRBD1 (6 bases). V lost 5 bases, J lost 6 bases, and 13 bases lay in between. The CDR3 contains 14 residues. Per the germline V gene, CDR1 is SEHNR and CDR2 is FQNEAQ (reference sequence). The CDR3 DNA reads as TGTGCCAGCAGCCTGGACAGCGCCGCCGGGGAGCTGTTTTTT. Its translation: CASSLDSAAGELFF.